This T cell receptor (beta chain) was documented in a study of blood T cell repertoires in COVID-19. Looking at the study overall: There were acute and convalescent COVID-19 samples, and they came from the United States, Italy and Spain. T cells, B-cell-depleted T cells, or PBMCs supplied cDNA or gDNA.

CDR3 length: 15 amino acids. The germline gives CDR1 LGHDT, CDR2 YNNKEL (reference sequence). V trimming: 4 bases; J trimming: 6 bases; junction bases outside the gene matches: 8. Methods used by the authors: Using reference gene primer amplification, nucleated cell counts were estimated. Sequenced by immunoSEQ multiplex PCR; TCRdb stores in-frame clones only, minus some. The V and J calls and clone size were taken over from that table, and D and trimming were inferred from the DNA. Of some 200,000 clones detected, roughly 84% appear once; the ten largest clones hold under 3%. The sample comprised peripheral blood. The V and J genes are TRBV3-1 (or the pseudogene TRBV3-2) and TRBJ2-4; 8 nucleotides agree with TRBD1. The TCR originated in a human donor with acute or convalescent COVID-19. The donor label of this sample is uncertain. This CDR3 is CASSPDRGLGNIQYF. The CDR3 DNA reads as TGTGCCAGCAGCCCTGACAGGGGATTAGGAAACATTCAGTACTTC.